One sample yielded the 7 T cell receptor beta chains listed below, sequenced in a study of blood T cell repertoires in COVID-19 (dated by TCRdb to 2020 to 2022). Preparation of the library involved the immunoSEQ multiplex PCR assay. TCRdb mirrors the immuneACCESS table, restricted to in-frame sequences. Some clones are absent from its copies; in checked studies, under half trace to an unresolved V gene, and the reason for the others is unknown. Present in this sample are some 70,000 clones, 91% of which were seen just once. The biggest ten clones account for about 6.8% of the sample. The sample consisted of peripheral blood. These receptors all stem from a human donor in a cohort sampled during active COVID-19.

The rearrangement joins TRBV5-1 to TRBJ2-5; 7 nucleotides agree with TRBD1. Germline values: CDR1 SGHRS, CDR2 YFSETQ. The V gene end was trimmed by 2 bases and the J gene end by 2 bases; junction bases not matched to a gene: 3. This CDR3 spans 14 amino acids. CDR3 amino acids: CASSFLTGQETQYF. DNA of the CDR3: TGCGCCAGCAGCTTTTTGACAGGGCAAGAGACCCAGTACTTC.

V gene TRBV7-2 combines with J gene TRBJ1-2; D is perhaps TRBD1 (6 bases). V lost 1 base and J 4 bases, leaving 16 bases between the germline ends. Per germline, CDR1 SGHTA and CDR2 FQGNSA. This CDR3 is 16 amino acids long. DNA for the CDR3: TGTGCCAGCAGCTTAGGGGGAGGGGGTAGTGGCTATGGCTACACCTTC. Translation: CASSLGGGGSGYGYTF.

The rearrangement uses TRBV14 and TRBJ2-3, with D possibly being TRBD2 (7 bases). CDR3 size: 17 residues. V dropped 0 bases and J dropped 0 bases, with 13 bases sitting between them. Germline V CDR1 and CDR2: SGHDN, FVKESK. The CDR3 nucleotides are TGTGCCAGCAGCCAAGATCTTGCGGGGGCTAGCACAGATACGCAGTATTTT. Amino acid sequence: CASSQDLAGASTDTQYF.

The table lists this clone with a few counts. The chain employs TRBV4-1 and TRBJ2-5, with D maybe TRBD1 (6 bases). Germline V gene data show CDR1 as MGHRA and CDR2 as YSYEKL. Deletions cut 4 bases from V and 3 bases from J, with 15 bases between. This CDR3 spans 15 amino acids. The CDR3 here is CASSRGGSTKETQYF. CDR3 bases: TGCGCCAGCAGCCGAGGGGGAAGCACGAAAGAGACCCAGTACTTC.

The CDR3 DNA reads as TGTGCCAGCAGCCCGACAGAAACCAATAATTCACCCCTCCACTTT. Translated, it gives CASSPTETNNSPLHF. The rearrangement uses TRBV7-2 and TRBJ1-6; D perhaps matches TRBD1 (5 bases). V was shortened by 5 bases and J by 5 bases, with 13 bases between the two germline ends. The germline V gene encodes CDR1 SGHTA and CDR2 FQGNSA. The CDR3 consists of 15 residues.

V usage is TRBV6-1 and J usage is TRBJ2-7, with no clear D. The CDR3 sequence is 13 residues long. Germline V gene lookup returns CDR1 MNHNS and CDR2 SASEGT. Trimming removed 1 base from V and 1 base from J, with 5 bases in between. The CDR3 reads CASSEGGSYEQYF. In nucleotides, the CDR3 is TGTGCCAGCAGTGAAGGAGGATCCTACGAGCAGTACTTC.

This sequence joins TRBV19 and TRBJ2-1, with 12 bases fitting TRBD1. The CDR3 runs 15 residues. Trimming cost V 8 bases and J 13 bases; bases outside gene matches: 15. Germline V gives CDR1 LNHDA, CDR2 SQIVND (reference sequence). The DNA for the CDR3 is TGTGCCAGTGAATCCGGGACAGGGGGCGCCTTATCACAGTTCTTC. This codes for CASESGTGGALSQFF.